These T cell receptor beta chains were read from a single sample in a study of T cell responses to AZD1222 COVID-19 vaccine. Repertoires were generated with immunoSEQ multiplex PCR, while TCRdb's copy carries only in-frame clones and drops some. The sample has 85,000 to 90,000 clones; more than 90% are singletons. Here the sequenced sample was peripheral blood, taken on day 0 of AZD1222 vaccination. The receptors were sampled from an adult in good health. Each CDR3 is given with its conserved first and last residue. D genes are given only for firm matches. Size values are once, few and many counts, or a class for expanded clones, and some rows have none.

d_gene | j_gene | v_gene | abundance | CDR3nt | CDR3aa
. | TRBJ1-1 | TRBV7-9 | . | TGTGCCAGCAGTACTGGGGTGATGAACACTGAAGCTTTCTTT | CASSTGVMNTEAFF
TRBD1 | TRBJ1-5 | TRBV19 | . | TGTGCCAGTAGCGCGTCCGGGACAGGGGGAAGGCAGCCCCAGCATTTT | CASSASGTGGRQPQHF
. | TRBJ1-2 | TRBV11-2 | few | TGTGCCAGCAGGGAACACAGGGCTACTAACTATGGCTACACCTTC | CASREHRATNYGYTF
TRBD2 | TRBJ2-7 | TRBV2 | . | TGTGCCAACCGCCCCCCTCTAGCGGGGGACGAGCAGTACTTC | CANRPPLAGDEQYF
. | TRBJ1-2 | TRBV7-2 | once | TGTGCCAGCAGCTTAGCAGGGAACTATGGCTACACCTTC | CASSLAGNYGYTF
. | TRBJ1-4 | TRBV27 | . | TGTGCCAGCAGGATGGGACGGAGTAATGAAAAACTGTTTTTT | CASRMGRSNEKLFF
. | TRBJ1-4 | TRBV28 | once | TGTGCCAGCTCCGAGGCGGAAAAACTGTTTTTT | CASSEAEKLFF
. | TRBJ1-6 | TRBV5-6 | . | TGTGCCAGCAGCTTGGGGGGAAAAAATTCACCCCTCCACTTT | CASSLGGKNSPLHF
. | TRBJ1-1 | TRBV5-4 | . | TGTGCCAGCAGCTTTGGGGCTATACCGAACACTGAAGCTTTCTTT | CASSFGAIPNTEAFF
. | TRBJ1-6 | TRBV6-5 | once | TGTGCCAGCAGTTACCAGAATTCACCCCTCCACTTT | CASSYQNSPLHF
. | TRBJ1-1 | TRBV6-5 | . | TGTGCCAGCCGGTTAGGGGACACTCCGGCTTTCTTT | CASRLGDTPAFF
. | TRBJ1-2 | TRBV21-1 | . | TGTGCCAGCAGCAAAGTAAGAAGGGGCTACACCTTC | CASSKVRRGYTF
. | TRBJ2-1 | TRBV7-9 | . | TGTGCCAGCAGCTTCGGGGACTACAATGAGCAGTTCTTC | CASSFGDYNEQFF
TRBD1 | TRBJ2-2 | TRBV7-3 | . | TGTGCCAGCGGACCGGGACAGGGGAACACCGGGGAGCTGTTTTTT | CASGPGQGNTGELFF
. | TRBJ1-4 | TRBV5-5 | . | TGTGCCAGCAGCTTCCAGGGGACGAATGAAAAACTGTTTTTT | CASSFQGTNEKLFF
TRBD1 | TRBJ2-7 | TRBV30 | . | TGTGCCTGGATGGGGACAGTGGGCGAGCAGTACTTC | CAWMGTVGEQYF
. | TRBJ1-1 | TRBV7-2 | . | TGTGCCAGCAGCGCCCAGGCACGATTCGGTGAAGCTTTCTTT | CASSAQARFGEAFF
. | TRBJ2-6 | TRBV9 | . | TGTGCCAGCAGCGTAGGTGTCTCTGGGGCCAACGTCCTGACTTTC | CASSVGVSGANVLTF
. | TRBJ1-1 | TRBV5-6 | . | TGTGCCAGCAGCTCGGTCGTGGGAAGGTTGGCTTTCTTT | CASSSVVGRLAFF
. | TRBJ2-7 | TRBV5-8 | once | TGTGCCAGCAGCTTGAGTGGGTACGAGCAGTACTTC | CASSLSGYEQYF
. | TRBJ2-7 | TRBV21-1 | . | TGTGCCAGCAGCAAAGCCGAGCCTCCGGGACAGGGGATCAACGAGCAGTACTTC | CASSKAEPPGQGINEQYF
. | TRBJ1-1 | TRBV4-2 | . | TGTGCCAGCAGCAGGCGGGACTTGGCGAACACTGAAGCTTTCTTT | CASSRRDLANTEAFF
. | TRBJ1-2 | TRBV9 | . | TGTGCCAGCAGCGAGAAGGAGGACCTATATGGCTACACCTTC | CASSEKEDLYGYTF